The sequence of this TCR beta chain was determined in a study of blood T cell repertoires in COVID-19. Trimming left V 2 bases short and J 0 bases short, with 12 bases between. Germline V gene lookup returns CDR1 MDHEN and CDR2 SYDVKM. This CDR3 is 16 amino acids long. In the authors' methods: Nucleated cell counts were estimated from reference gene primer amplification. TCRdb keeps only in-frame clones here, not all; method: immunoSEQ multiplex PCR. V, J and clone size are those of that table, while D and trimming were read from the DNA. The top ten clones hold roughly 2.6% of a sample with over 200,000 clones, roughly 86% of them seen once.

The source material was peripheral blood. The chain is built from TRBV28 and TRBJ2-3; D may be TRBD1 (5 bases). The origin of this receptor is a woman between 55 and 75 years old with acute or convalescent COVID-19. CDR3 loop: CASSLHRRLSTDTQYF. CDR3 DNA: TGTGCCAGCAGTTTACACAGGCGCCTTAGCACAGATACGCAGTATTTT.